A selection of T cell receptor beta chains follows, all from one sample in a study of blood T cells in healthy people across ages. One entry per CDR3 protein, called by TCRdb with MiXCR from the 5' RACE reads. The repertoire has around 850,000 distinct CDR3 sequences, roughly 34% of them found once; the top ten carry about an eighth. Sequenced input: blood. Receptors originate from a man aged 18 to 30 in good health. The CDR3 runs from the conserved cysteine through the conserved F or W. Fields, in order: J gene, V gene, clone size, D gene, CDR3 DNA, CDR3 protein. The D gene is left open where the match is weak. Size values are once, few and many counts, or a class for expanded clones, and some rows have none.

TRBJ2-3	TRBV2	NA	NA	TGTGCCAGCGATGCTCTACAACGCCTCGGCACAGATACGCAGTATTTT	CASDALQRLGTDTQYF
TRBJ1-4	TRBV28	once	NA	TGTGCCAGCAGAACTTCCTGGGAAAAACTGTTTTTT	CASRTSWEKLFF
TRBJ2-5	TRBV29-1	NA	NA	TGCAGCGGCGTTAGCGTAGGTTGGGAGACCCAGTACTTC	CSGVSVGWETQYF
TRBJ2-7	TRBV2	once	TRBD2	TGTGCCAGCAGAGTAGCGGGGGGGAGCTCCTACGAGCAGTACTTC	CASRVAGGSSYEQYF
TRBJ1-1	TRBV29-1	NA	NA	TGCAGCGTTGTGGGGGCTGGGGGCACTGAAGCTTTCTTT	CSVVGAGGTEAFF
TRBJ2-1	TRBV18	NA	NA	TGTGCCAGCTCACCGCCCGAGTTGCAAAGGGGTCGGGAGCAGTTCTTC	CASSPPELQRGREQFF
TRBJ2-2	TRBV7-2	NA	NA	TGTGCCAGCAGCCCTGGCCCGGGGATGAACACCGGGGAGCTGTTTTTT	CASSPGPGMNTGELFF
TRBJ1-1	TRBV11-1	NA	TRBD1	TGTGCCAGCAGCGCGCGACAGGGGGTGAACACTGAAGCTTTCTTT	CASSARQGVNTEAFF
TRBJ2-7	TRBV6-6	NA	TRBD1	TGTGCCAGCAGCCATCCCGGGACAGACTCCTACGAGCAGTACTTC	CASSHPGTDSYEQYF
TRBJ1-2	TRBV6-6	many	NA	TGTGCCAGCAGTTTCTCGGAAAGGGCAGGTGGCTACACCTTC	CASSFSERAGGYTF
TRBJ2-3	TRBV28	many	NA	TGTGCCAGCAGTTTATTTAGCGAAGGGGGAGATACGCAGTATTTT	CASSLFSEGGDTQYF
TRBJ2-1	TRBV7-3	NA	NA	TGTGCCAGCAGCTTAGCGCCGGGACTCCACGGGGATGAGCAGTTCTTC	CASSLAPGLHGDEQFF
TRBJ1-6	TRBV27	once	NA	TGTGCCAGCAGTCCATCAGGGGTCTATAATTCACCCCCCCACTTT	CASSPSGVYNSPPHF
TRBJ2-3	TRBV5-1	few	TRBD1	TGCGCCAGCAGCTTTACGTCAGAGAGGGACAGCCCGGATACGCAGTATTTT	CASSFTSERDSPDTQYF